Listed below are T cell receptor beta chains from one sample, sequenced in a study of T cell repertoires in cytomegalovirus infection. MiXCR, run by TCRdb on the reads, gives a single entry per CDR3 protein. Found here are hundreds of thousands of distinct CDR3 sequences, roughly a third of them singletons; the top ten hold 15% to 20%. Antigens of these TCRs are unknown. The material sequenced was cultured PBMCs, taken from culture after CMV antigen stimulation. The source of these receptors is a human donor in good health (CMV status not recorded). Some clones in this sample may be carry-over from other donors' samples. CDR3s include the opening cysteine and the closing phenylalanine or tryptophan. The D gene is left open where the match is weak. Clone size is given for some rows only: seen once, a few or many times, or a class if the clone is expanded.

>TRBJ2-7|few|TRBV18|NA
TGTGCCAGCTCGCCTCTAGTCGGGACCTACGAGCAGTACTTC
CASSPLVGTYEQYF
>TRBJ2-1|NA|TRBV20-1|TRBD1
TGCAGTGCTCCCCGACAGGGGGTTACGTACAATGAGCAGTTCTTC
CSAPRQGVTYNEQFF
>TRBJ2-7|NA|TRBV30|NA
TGTGCCTGGAGCGGAGACGGCAGGGGGGAATACGAGCAGTACTTC
CAWSGDGRGEYEQYF
>TRBJ1-1|NA|TRBV11-1|NA
TGTGCCAGCAGCACTAGTGGGGTTGCTGAAGCTTTCTTT
CASSTSGVAEAFF
>TRBJ2-7|NA|TRBV2|NA
TGTGCCAGCAGTGAAGAGTCAGGCGGCGAGCAGTACTTC
CASSEESGGEQYF
>TRBJ1-5|NA|TRBV2|NA
TGTGCCAGCAGTGAGACAGGCTTCAATCAGCCCCAGCATTTT
CASSETGFNQPQHF
>TRBJ1-4|NA|TRBV5-1|NA
TGCGCCAGCAGCTTGGCCGTTGTTCCAGGGGCGAGGACTAATGAAAAACTGTTTTTT
CASSLAVVPGARTNEKLFF
>TRBJ2-1|many|TRBV11-2|TRBD1
TGTGCCAGCGTATTAAGGGGGCGCAATGAGCAGTTCTTC
CASVLRGRNEQFF
>TRBJ2-1|NA|TRBV7-9|NA
TGTGCCAGCAGCTTAAGGGACTACAATGAGCAGTTCTTC
CASSLRDYNEQFF
>TRBJ1-4|many|TRBV7-2|NA
TGTGCCAGCAGTTCATCGGGTACTAATGAAAAACTGTTTTTT
CASSSSGTNEKLFF
>TRBJ2-4|many|TRBV7-8|NA
TGTGCCAGCAGGCCTACGCTAGCCAAAAACATTCAGTACTTC
CASRPTLAKNIQYF
>TRBJ2-6|NA|TRBV11-2|NA
TGTGCCAGCAGCTTAGACCCCCCCGGATCTGGGGCCAACGTCCTGACTTTC
CASSLDPPGSGANVLTF
>TRBJ1-1|NA|TRBV5-1|NA
TGCGCCAGCAGCTTGGAGGAGGGGACTGAAGCTTTCTTT
CASSLEEGTEAFF
>TRBJ1-5|few|TRBV6-1|NA
TGTGCCAGCAGCCTAACCAGGACCCCGAGGAGCAATCAGCCCCAGCATTTT
CASSLTRTPRSNQPQHF
>TRBJ2-3|many|TRBV7-8|NA
TGTGCCAGCAGCCTCACGCTAGGCCGGGGCGGCACAGATACGCAGTATTTT
CASSLTLGRGGTDTQYF
>TRBJ2-1|NA|TRBV14|TRBD2
TGTGCCAGCAGCCACCCAAAGACTAGCGGGGGGTACAATGAGCAGTTCTTC
CASSHPKTSGGYNEQFF
>TRBJ2-3|many|TRBV7-2|NA
TGTGCCAGCAGTAACCAGGGGACAGATACGCAGTATTTT
CASSNQGTDTQYF
>TRBJ2-5|many|TRBV7-8|NA
TGTGCCAGCAACAAAAACGGGATCAAAGAGACCCAGTACTTC
CASNKNGIKETQYF
>TRBJ1-1|NA|TRBV6-1|NA
TGTGCCAGCGGGGACGTCTTTGAAGCTTTCTTT
CASGDVFEAFF
>TRBJ1-1|NA|TRBV5-4|NA
TGTGCCAGCAGCTTGGTACTGACGGCTGGCACGGGAACTGAAGCTTTCTTT
CASSLVLTAGTGTEAFF
>TRBJ2-7|few|TRBV20-1|TRBD2
TGCAGTGCTAGAGATTCTAGCGGAGGTTACGAGCAGTACTTC
CSARDSSGGYEQYF
>TRBJ2-5|NA|TRBV28|TRBD1
TGTGCCAGCAGTTTTTCGGACAGGGAGACCCAGTACTTC
CASSFSDRETQYF
>TRBJ2-3|NA|TRBV9|TRBD2
TGTGCCAGCAGCGTAGTCCCGCGGGGGGGCACAGATACGCAGTATTTT
CASSVVPRGGTDTQYF